This is a list of T cell receptor beta chains from one sample in a study of blood T cell repertoires in COVID-19. Repertoires were generated with immunoSEQ multiplex PCR, while TCRdb's copy carries only in-frame clones and drops some. The repertoire has nearly 25,000 clones, 65% to 90% of them found once; the top ten carry about 6.5%. Sequencing was performed on peripheral blood. The receptors originated from a man aged 65-85 years with acute or convalescent COVID-19. Both conserved end residues are trimmed from each CDR3.

j_call | v_call | cdr3_aa
TRBJ2-1 | TRBV9 | ASSPRVSYNEQF
TRBJ2-2 | TRBV15 | ATSRDQRQADLTGELF
TRBJ1-1 | TRBV7-8 | ASSLVSLVEAF
TRBJ2-7 | TRBV6-5 | ASSIQGAITYEQY
TRBJ1-1 | TRBV7-9 | ASGEVMNTEAF
TRBJ1-5 | TRBV7-9 | ASSPLGGRNQPQH
TRBJ2-7 | TRBV3-1/TRBV3-2 | ASSQALGSYEQY
TRBJ2-6 | TRBV5-4 | ASSLGQSSGANVLT
TRBJ2-1 | TRBV6-5 | ASRRGGEQF
TRBJ2-1 | TRBV9 | ASTTPHWAEKRINEQF
TRBJ1-4 | TRBV6-5 | ASRGGGTNEKLF
TRBJ1-5 | TRBV24-1 | ATSEPDRERVQPQH
TRBJ1-2 | TRBV30 | AWSVGGSYGYT
TRBJ2-5 | TRBV3-1/TRBV3-2 | ASSLSTLRPQETQY
TRBJ1-4 | TRBV7-9 | ASSLSGTTNEKLF
TRBJ1-3 | TRBV9 | ASSVEQGSGNTIY
TRBJ1-5 | TRBV27 | ASSPSIRGYSNQPQH
TRBJ1-5 | TRBV11-2 | ASSLGQGLRQPQH
TRBJ2-2 | TRBV13 | ASSLSIVNFGNSEAGELF
TRBJ1-2 | TRBV5-8 | ASSSDSFPNYGYT
TRBJ2-7 | TRBV7-9 | ASSPWGGQGLHEQY
TRBJ1-4 | TRBV18 | ASSPGTGLNEKLF
TRBJ2-3 | TRBV3-1/TRBV3-2 | ASSRRGTDTQY
TRBJ2-7 | TRBV11-1 | ASSRRGARGEQY
TRBJ2-2 | TRBV7-6 | ASSLVLAGGTNTGELF
TRBJ2-1 | TRBV19 | ASSIGGGMDEQF
TRBJ2-2 | TRBV9 | ASSVKAGANTGELF
TRBJ2-7 | TRBV7-2 | ASSLGQRYEQY
TRBJ2-1 | TRBV5-1 | ASSPGDGGGYEQF
TRBJ1-1 | TRBV19 | ASSTPQGGTEAF
TRBJ1-5 | TRBV6-6 | ASTGTGNQPQH
TRBJ2-1 | TRBV6-5 | ASSSGTSGAREQF
TRBJ1-5 | TRBV10-1 | ASSEPGQPQH
TRBJ2-7 | TRBV25-1 | ASSDAARGSYEQY
TRBJ1-1 | TRBV6-5 | ASRLGRNTEAF
TRBJ1-6 | TRBV30 | AWSVRDRNNSPLH
TRBJ2-7 | TRBV10-3 | ATGWGAGVYEQY
TRBJ2-3 | TRBV5-1 | ASSLESTDTQY
TRBJ2-3 | TRBV6-2/TRBV6-3 | ASSYPWTGGDTQY
TRBJ1-1 | TRBV7-9 | ASSLGLQSGEAF
TRBJ1-2 | TRBV28 | ASSPQGGYT
TRBJ2-7 | TRBV6-5 | ASSYPGTSGYEQY
TRBJ2-5 | TRBV19 | ASSETAYQETQY
TRBJ2-3 | TRBV5-1 | ASSPSPSTDTQY
TRBJ2-1 | TRBV10-3 | AISKREGVTGNEQF
TRBJ1-5 | TRBV30 | AWSVLTGGQPQH
TRBJ2-1 | TRBV19 | ASSIARANEQF
TRBJ1-4 | TRBV3-1/TRBV3-2 | ASSQNRATNEKLF
TRBJ1-1 | TRBV11-2 | ASSFRGQGASASTEAF